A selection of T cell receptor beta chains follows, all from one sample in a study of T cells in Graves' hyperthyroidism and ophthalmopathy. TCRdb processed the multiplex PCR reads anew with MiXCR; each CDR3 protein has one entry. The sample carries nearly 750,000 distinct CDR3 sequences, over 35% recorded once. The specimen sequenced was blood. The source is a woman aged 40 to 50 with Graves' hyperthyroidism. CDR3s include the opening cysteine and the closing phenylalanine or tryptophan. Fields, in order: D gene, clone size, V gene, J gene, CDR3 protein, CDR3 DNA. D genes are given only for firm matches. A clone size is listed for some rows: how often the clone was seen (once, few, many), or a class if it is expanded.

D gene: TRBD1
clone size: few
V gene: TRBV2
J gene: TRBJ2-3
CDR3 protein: CASRGQGRDTQYF
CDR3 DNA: TGTGCCAGCAGGGGACAGGGAAGGGATACGCAGTATTTT

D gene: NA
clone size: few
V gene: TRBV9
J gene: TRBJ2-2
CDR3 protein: CASSDPGTYTGELFF
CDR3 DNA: TGTGCCAGCAGCGATCCCGGGACTTACACCGGGGAGCTGTTTTTT

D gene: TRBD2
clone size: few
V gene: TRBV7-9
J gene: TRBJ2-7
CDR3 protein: CASSPSGGSVGYEQYF
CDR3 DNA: TGTGCCAGCAGTCCCTCGGGGGGGTCAGTAGGCTACGAGCAGTACTTC

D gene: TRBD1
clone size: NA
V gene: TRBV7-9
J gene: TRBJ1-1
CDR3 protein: CASSKGATGDTEAFF
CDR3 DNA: TGTGCCAGCAGCAAGGGGGCGACAGGGGACACTGAAGCTTTCTTT

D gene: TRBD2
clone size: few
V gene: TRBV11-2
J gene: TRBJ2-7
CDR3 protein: CASSQEGGSDEQYF
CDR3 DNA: TGCGCCAGCAGCCAAGAAGGCGGGAGCGACGAGCAGTACTTC

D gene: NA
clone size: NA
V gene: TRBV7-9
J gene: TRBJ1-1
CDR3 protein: CASSPQRAGVYEAFF
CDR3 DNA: TGCGCCAGCAGCCCCCAGCGGGCAGGGGTTTATGAAGCTTTCTTT

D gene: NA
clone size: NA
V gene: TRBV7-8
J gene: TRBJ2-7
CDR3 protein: CASRLGVYSSYEQYF
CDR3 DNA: TGTGCCAGCAGACTCGGGGTATACTCATCCTACGAGCAGTACTTC

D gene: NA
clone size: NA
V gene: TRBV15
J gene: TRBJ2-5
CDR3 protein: CATSVQGAAETQYF
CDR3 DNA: TGTGCCACCAGCGTACAAGGAGCGGCAGAGACCCAGTACTTC

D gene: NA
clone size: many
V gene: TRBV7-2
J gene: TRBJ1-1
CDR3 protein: CASSLVGGSTEAFF
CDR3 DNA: TGTGCCAGCAGCTTAGTCGGAGGGAGCACTGAAGCTTTCTTT

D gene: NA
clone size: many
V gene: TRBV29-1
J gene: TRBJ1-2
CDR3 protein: CSDRQYGYTF
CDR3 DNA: TGCAGCGACAGGCAGTATGGCTACACCTTC

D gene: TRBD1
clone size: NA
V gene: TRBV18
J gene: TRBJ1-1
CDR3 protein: CASSPGDRGKNTEAFF
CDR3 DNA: TGTGCCAGCTCACCCGGAGACAGGGGAAAAAACACTGAAGCTTTCTTT

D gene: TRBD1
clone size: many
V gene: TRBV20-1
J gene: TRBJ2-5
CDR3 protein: CSARREQGVQETQYF
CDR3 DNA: TGCAGTGCTAGAAGGGAACAGGGGGTTCAAGAGACCCAGTACTTC

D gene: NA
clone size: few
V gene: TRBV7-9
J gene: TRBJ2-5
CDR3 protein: CASSPGEGPTSRETQYF
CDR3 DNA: TGTGCCAGCAGCCCTGGAGAGGGGCCCACTAGCCGGGAGACCCAGTACTTC

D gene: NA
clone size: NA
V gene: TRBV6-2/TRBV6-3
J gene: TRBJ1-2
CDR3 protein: CASSRPTVRSKGDGYTF
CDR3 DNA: TGTGCCAGCAGCCGCCCTACTGTCAGGTCGAAGGGCGATGGCTACACCTTC

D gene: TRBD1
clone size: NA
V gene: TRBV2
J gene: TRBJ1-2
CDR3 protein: CASGYRGSDGYTF
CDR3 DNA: TGTGCCAGCGGGTACAGGGGCTCGGATGGCTACACCTTC

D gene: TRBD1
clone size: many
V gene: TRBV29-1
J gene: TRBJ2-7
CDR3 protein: CSVEGQGTHEQYF
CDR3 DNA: TGCAGCGTTGAGGGACAGGGGACCCACGAGCAGTACTTC

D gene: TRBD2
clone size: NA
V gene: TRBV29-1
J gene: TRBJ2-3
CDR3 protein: CSVGPLLATSTDTQYF
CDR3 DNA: TGCAGCGTGGGACCCTTACTAGCGACGAGCACAGATACGCAGTATTTT

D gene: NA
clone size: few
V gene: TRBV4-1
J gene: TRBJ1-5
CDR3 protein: CASSQEPFQPQHF
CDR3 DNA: TGCGCCAGCAGCCAAGAACCATTCCAGCCCCAGCATTTT

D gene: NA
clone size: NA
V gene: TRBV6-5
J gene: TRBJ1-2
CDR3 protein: CASRPTAQGWGYTF
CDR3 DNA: TGTGCCAGCAGGCCAACCGCGCAGGGATGGGGCTACACCTTC

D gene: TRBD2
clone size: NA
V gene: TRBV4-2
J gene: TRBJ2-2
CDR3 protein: CASSRIAGDTNTGELFF
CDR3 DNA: TGTGCCAGCAGCCGTATAGCGGGGGACACGAACACCGGGGAGCTGTTTTTT

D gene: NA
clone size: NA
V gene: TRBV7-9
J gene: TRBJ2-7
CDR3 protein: CASSLVWDVSYEQYF
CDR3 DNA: TGTGCCAGCAGCTTAGTGTGGGACGTCTCCTACGAGCAGTACTTC

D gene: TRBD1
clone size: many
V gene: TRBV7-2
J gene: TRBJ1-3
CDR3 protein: CASSPTGTGNTIYF
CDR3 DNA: TGTGCCAGCAGCCCGACAGGGACTGGAAACACCATATATTTT

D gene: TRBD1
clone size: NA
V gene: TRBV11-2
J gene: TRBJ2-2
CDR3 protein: CASSFRDRVTGELFF
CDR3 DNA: TGTGCCAGCAGCTTCCGGGACAGGGTTACCGGGGAGCTGTTTTTT

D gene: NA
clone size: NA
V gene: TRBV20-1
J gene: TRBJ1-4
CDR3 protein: CSARVRGGEKLFF
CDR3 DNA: TGCAGTGCTAGAGTCCGGGGAGGTGAAAAACTGTTTTTT

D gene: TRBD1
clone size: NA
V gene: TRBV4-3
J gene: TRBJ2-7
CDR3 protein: CASSAGRDRGYEQYF
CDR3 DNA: TGCGCCAGCAGCGCGGGAAGGGACAGGGGTTACGAGCAGTACTTC

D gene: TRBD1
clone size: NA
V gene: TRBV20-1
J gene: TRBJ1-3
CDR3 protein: CSAPRQGAMASGNTIYF
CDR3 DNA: TGCAGTGCTCCTAGACAGGGGGCAATGGCTTCTGGAAACACCATATATTTT

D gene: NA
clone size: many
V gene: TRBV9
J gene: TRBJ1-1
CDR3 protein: CASSVAARPNTEAFF
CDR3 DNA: TGTGCCAGCAGCGTAGCGGCCAGACCGAACACTGAAGCTTTCTTT

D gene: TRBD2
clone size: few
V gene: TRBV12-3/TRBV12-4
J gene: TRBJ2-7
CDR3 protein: CASSSASGVTYEQYF
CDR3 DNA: TGTGCCAGCAGTTCTGCTAGCGGGGTGACCTACGAGCAGTACTTC

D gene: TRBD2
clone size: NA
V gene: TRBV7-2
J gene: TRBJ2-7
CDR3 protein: CASSGREEQYF
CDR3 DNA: TGTGCCAGCAGCGGGAGGGAAGAGCAGTACTTC

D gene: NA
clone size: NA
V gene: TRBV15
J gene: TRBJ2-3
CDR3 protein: CATSRDVDTQYF
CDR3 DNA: TGTGCCACCAGCAGAGACGTAGATACGCAGTATTTT

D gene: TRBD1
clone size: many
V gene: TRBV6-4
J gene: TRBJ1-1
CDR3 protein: CASRDRETSEAFF
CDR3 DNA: TGTGCCAGCAGGGACAGGGAAACCTCTGAAGCTTTCTTT

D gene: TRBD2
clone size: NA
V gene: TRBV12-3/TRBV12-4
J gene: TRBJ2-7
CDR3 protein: CASSLSGSYYEQYF
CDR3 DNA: TGTGCCAGCAGCCTTAGCGGGAGTTACTACGAGCAGTACTTC

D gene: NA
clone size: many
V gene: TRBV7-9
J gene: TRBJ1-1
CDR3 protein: CASTSQRGPLTFF
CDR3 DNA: TGTGCCAGCACTTCCCAGAGGGGCCCGCTAACTTTCTTT

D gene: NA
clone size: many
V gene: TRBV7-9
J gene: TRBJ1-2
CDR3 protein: CASSQQGPGYTF
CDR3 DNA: TGTGCCAGCAGCCAACAGGGTCCGGGCTACACCTTC

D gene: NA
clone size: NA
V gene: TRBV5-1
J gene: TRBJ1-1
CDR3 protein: CASSHLEMNTEAFF
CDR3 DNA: TGCGCCAGCAGCCACTTAGAGATGAACACTGAAGCTTTCTTT

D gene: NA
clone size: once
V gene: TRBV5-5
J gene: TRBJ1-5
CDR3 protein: CASSQGWRGRQYSNQPQHF
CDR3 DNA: TGCGCCAGCAGCCAGGGTTGGAGGGGCCGACAATATAGCAATCAGCCCCAGCATTTT

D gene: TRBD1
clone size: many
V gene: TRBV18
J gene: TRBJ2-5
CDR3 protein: CASSPRTGQSVQYF
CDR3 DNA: TGTGCCAGCTCACCCCGGACAGGCCAAAGCGTCCAGTACTTC

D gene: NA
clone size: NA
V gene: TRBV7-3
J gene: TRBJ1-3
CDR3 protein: CASSSSLGNTIYF
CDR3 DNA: TGTGCCAGCAGCTCCTCATTAGGAAACACCATATATTTT

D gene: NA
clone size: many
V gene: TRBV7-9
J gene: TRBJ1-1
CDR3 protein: CASSSTNTDTEAFF
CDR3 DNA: TGTGCCAGCAGCTCGACCAATACGGACACTGAAGCTTTCTTT

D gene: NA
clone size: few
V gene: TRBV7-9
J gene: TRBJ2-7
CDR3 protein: CASSPPNWVSYEQYF
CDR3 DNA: TGTGCCAGCAGCCCCCCTAACTGGGTTTCCTACGAGCAGTACTTC

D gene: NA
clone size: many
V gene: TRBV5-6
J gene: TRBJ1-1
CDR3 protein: CASSLWDFEAFF
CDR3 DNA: TGTGCCAGCAGCTTGTGGGACTTTGAAGCTTTCTTT

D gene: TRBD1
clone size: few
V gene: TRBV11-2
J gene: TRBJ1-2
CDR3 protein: CASRVNRGPTGKGYTF
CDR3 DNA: TGTGCCAGCAGGGTAAACAGGGGGCCTACGGGGAAAGGCTACACCTTC

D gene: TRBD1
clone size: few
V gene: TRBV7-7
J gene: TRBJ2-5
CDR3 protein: CASSFGTGGFEETQYF
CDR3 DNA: TGTGCTAGCAGCTTCGGGACAGGGGGGTTTGAAGAGACCCAGTACTTC

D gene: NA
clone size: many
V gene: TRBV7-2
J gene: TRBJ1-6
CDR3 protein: CASSLTGTYNSPLHF
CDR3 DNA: TGTGCCAGCAGCTTAACAGGGACCTATAATTCACCCCTCCACTTT

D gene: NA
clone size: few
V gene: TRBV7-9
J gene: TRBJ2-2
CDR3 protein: CASSLQINTGELFF
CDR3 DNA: TGTGCCAGCAGCTTGCAGATTAACACCGGGGAGCTGTTTTTT

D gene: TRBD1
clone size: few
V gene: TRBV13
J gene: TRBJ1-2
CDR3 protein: CASSSRTGRYGYTF
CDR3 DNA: TGTGCCAGCAGCTCGAGGACAGGGAGGTATGGCTACACCTTC

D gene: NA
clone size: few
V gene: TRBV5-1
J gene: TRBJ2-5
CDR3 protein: CASSLGGLSPPETQYF
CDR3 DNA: TGCGCCAGCAGCTTGGGAGGCTTATCCCCCCCAGAGACCCAGTACTTC

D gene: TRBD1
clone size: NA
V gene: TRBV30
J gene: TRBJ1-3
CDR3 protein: CAWTGGISGNTIYF
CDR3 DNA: TGTGCCTGGACAGGGGGCATCTCTGGAAACACCATATATTTT

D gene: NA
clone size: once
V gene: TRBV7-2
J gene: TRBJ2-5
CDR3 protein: CASSFEVDQPQYF
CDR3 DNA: TGTGCCAGCAGCTTCGAGGTCGATCAGCCCCAGTACTTC

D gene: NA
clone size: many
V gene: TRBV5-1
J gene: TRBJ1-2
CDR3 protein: CASSLGLNADYGYTF
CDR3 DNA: TGCGCCAGCAGCTTGGGTCTAAATGCGGACTATGGCTACACCTTC

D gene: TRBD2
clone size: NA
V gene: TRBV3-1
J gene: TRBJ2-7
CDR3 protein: CASSHSGTRWEQYF
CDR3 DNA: TGTGCCAGCAGCCATAGCGGGACCCGATGGGAGCAGTACTTC

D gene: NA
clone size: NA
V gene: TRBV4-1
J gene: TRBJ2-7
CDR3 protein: CASSHTGHYEQYF
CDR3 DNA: TGCGCCAGCAGCCATACCGGACACTACGAGCAGTACTTC

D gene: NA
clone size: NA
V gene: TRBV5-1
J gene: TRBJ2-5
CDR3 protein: CASSPDRPGETQYF
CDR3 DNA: TGCGCCAGCAGCCCTGACAGACCCGGAGAGACCCAGTACTTC

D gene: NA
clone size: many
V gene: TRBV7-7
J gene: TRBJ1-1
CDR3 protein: CASSFVAGSEAFF
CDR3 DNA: TGTGCTAGCAGCTTTGTCGCCGGGAGTGAAGCTTTCTTT